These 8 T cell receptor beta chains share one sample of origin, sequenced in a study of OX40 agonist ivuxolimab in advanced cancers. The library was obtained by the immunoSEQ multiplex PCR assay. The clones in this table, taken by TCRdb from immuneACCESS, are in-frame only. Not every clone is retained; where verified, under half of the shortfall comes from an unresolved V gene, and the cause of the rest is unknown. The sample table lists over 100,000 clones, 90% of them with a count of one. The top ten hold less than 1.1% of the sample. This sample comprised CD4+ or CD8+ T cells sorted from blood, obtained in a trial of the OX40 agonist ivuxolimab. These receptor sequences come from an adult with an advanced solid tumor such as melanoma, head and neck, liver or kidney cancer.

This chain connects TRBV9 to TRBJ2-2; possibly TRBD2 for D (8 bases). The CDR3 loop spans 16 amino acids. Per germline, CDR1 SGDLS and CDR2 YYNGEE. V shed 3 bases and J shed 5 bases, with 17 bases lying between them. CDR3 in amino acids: CASSALGRGRTGELFF. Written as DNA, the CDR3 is TGTGCCAGCAGCGCCCTCGGGAGGGGGCGTACCGGGGAGCTGTTTTTT. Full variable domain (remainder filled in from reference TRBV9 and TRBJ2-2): DSGVTQTPKHLITATGQRVTLRCSPRSGDLSVYWYQQSLDQGLQFLIQYYNGEERAKGNILERFSAQQFPDLHSELNLSSLELGDSALYFCASSALGRGRTGELFFGEGSRLTVL.

The DNA for the CDR3 is TGTGCCATCAAGAGGCGATCGGACGAGCAGTACTTC. Translated: CAIKRRSDEQYF. This chain uses TRBV10-3 with TRBJ2-7, with D uncertain. Trimming took off 7 bases at V and 5 bases at J, with 12 bases between the two ends. The CDR3 is made up of 12 amino acids. CDR1 and CDR2 from the germline V gene are ENHRY and SYGVKD.

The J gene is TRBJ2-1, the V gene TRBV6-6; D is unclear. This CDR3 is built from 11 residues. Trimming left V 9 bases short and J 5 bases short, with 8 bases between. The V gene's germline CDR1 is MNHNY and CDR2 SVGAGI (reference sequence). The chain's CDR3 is CASKGDNEQFF. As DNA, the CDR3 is TGTGCCAGTAAAGGTGACAATGAGCAGTTCTTC.

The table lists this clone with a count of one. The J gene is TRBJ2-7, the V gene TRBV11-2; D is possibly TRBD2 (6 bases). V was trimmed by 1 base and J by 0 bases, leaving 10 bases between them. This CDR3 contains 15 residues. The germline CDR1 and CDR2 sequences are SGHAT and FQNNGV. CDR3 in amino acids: CASSLGGTASYEQYF. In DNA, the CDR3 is TGTGCCAGCAGCTTAGGCGGGACGGCCTCCTACGAGCAGTACTTC.

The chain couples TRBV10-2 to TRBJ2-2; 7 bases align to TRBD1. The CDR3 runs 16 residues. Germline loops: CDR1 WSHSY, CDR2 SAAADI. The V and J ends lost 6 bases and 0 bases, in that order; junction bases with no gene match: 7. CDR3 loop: CASRNPGTANTGELFF. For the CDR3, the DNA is TGCGCCAGCAGGAACCCCGGGACAGCGAACACCGGGGAGCTGTTTTTT.

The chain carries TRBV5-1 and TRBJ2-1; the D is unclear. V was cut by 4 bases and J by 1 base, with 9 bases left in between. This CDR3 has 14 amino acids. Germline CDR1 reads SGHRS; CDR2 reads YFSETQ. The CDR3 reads CASSAYISYNEQFF. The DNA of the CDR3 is TGCGCCAGCAGCGCATACATATCCTACAATGAGCAGTTCTTC. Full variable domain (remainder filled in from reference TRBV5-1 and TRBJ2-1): KAGVTQTPRYLIKTRGQQVTLSCSPISGHRSVSWYQQTPGQGLQFLFEYFSETQRNKGNFPGRFSGRQFSNSRSEMNVSTLELGDSALYLCASSAYISYNEQFFGPGTRLTVL.

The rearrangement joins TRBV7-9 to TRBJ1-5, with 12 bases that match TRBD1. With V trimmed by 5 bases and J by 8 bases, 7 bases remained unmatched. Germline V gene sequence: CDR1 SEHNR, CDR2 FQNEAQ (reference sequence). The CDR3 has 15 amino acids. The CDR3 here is CASSPGQGAREPQHF. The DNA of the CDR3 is TGTGCCAGCAGCCCGGGACAGGGGGCAAGGGAGCCCCAGCATTTT.

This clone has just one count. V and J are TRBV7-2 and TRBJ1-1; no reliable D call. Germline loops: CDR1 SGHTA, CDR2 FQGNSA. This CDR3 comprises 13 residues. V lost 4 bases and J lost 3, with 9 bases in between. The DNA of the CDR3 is TGTGCCAGCAGCTCCCGCCCCGACACTGAAGCTTTCTTT. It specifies CASSSRPDTEAFF.